The 29 T cell receptor beta chains reported below all come from one sample, sequenced in a study of T cell responses to AZD1222 COVID-19 vaccine. Profiling relied on immunoSEQ multiplex PCR, and the TCRdb table lists in-frame clones only, not all of them. The top ten clones hold about an eighth of a sample with 80,000 to 100,000 clones, approximately 91% of them seen once. Sample: peripheral blood, taken on day 0 of AZD1222 vaccination. These receptors all stem from an adult in good health.

J is TRBJ1-6 and V is TRBV19, with D possibly being TRBD1 (6 bases). V gave up 5 bases and J gave up 7 bases, with 12 bases separating them. Germline CDR1 and CDR2: LNHDA and SQIVND (reference sequence). The CDR3 has 14 residues. CDR3 sequence: CASSPRTDNSPLHF. DNA for the CDR3: TGTGCCAGTAGTCCCCGGACAGACAATTCACCCCTCCACTTT.

The gene calls are TRBV10-3 and TRBJ1-1; D possibly corresponds to TRBD1 (6 bases). Germline assignment: CDR1 ENHRY and CDR2 SYGVKD. Trimming left V 6 bases short and J 1 base short, with 12 bases between. The CDR3 spans 14 residues. In DNA form, the CDR3 reads TGTGCCATCAGACAGGACAGATCGAACACTGAAGCTTTCTTT. Translation: CAIRQDRSNTEAFF.

The chain has TRBV30 and TRBJ1-1; no clear D. The CDR3 is 14 amino acids. CDR1 and CDR2 (germline): GTSNPN, SVGIG (reference sequence). V was clipped by 4 bases and J by 4 bases, with 16 bases between them. The CDR3 DNA sequence: TGTGCCTGGAACGAGGGAGAAGAGGGCACTGAAGCTTTCTTT. Translating gives CAWNEGEEGTEAFF. Combining the CDR3 with reference TRBV30 and TRBJ1-1 gives the whole variable domain SQTIHQWPATLVQPVGSPLSLECTVEGTSNPNLYWYRQAAGRGLQLLFYSVGIGQISSEVPQNLSASRPQDRQFILSSKKLLLSDSGFYLCAWNEGEEGTEAFFGQGTRLTVV.

The rearrangement uses TRBV4-2 and TRBJ2-3; 8 bases align to TRBD2. Germline V gives CDR1 LGHNA, CDR2 YNFKEQ. The CDR3 loop spans 15 amino acids. The V segment lost 0 bases and the J segment 6 bases; nucleotides outside the gene matches: 5. CDR3 sequence: CASSQEAGVVDTQYF. The CDR3 region has the DNA TGTGCCAGCAGCCAAGAAGCGGGGGTGGTGGATACGCAGTATTTT.

The chain combines TRBV29-1 with TRBJ1-2; TRBD1 agrees at 7 bases. This CDR3 is built from 12 residues. J lost 6 bases, V lost 5 bases, and 6 bases had no gene match. Looked up from germline, CDR1 is SQVTM and CDR2 is ANQGSEA. CDR3 DNA sequence: TGCAGCGTTTTAGACAGGGACCATGGCTACACCTTC. Its translation: CSVLDRDHGYTF. The full variable domain, with the rest looked up from reference TRBV29-1 and TRBJ1-2, is SAVISQKPSRDICQRGTSLTIQCQVDSQVTMMFWYRQQPGQSLTLIATANQGSEATYESGFVIDKFPISRPNLTFSTLTVSNMSPEDSSIYLCSVLDRDHGYTFGSGTRLTVV.

The chain carries TRBV4-2 and TRBJ2-1; TRBD2 matches 9 bases. The V segment lost 2 bases and the J segment 7 bases; nucleotides outside the gene matches: 9. The CDR3 has 16 residues. Germline CDR1 reads LGHNA; CDR2 reads YNFKEQ. The CDR3 is CASSQPTSGLSNEQFF. The DNA of the CDR3 is TGTGCCAGCAGCCAACCGACTAGCGGCCTAAGTAATGAGCAGTTCTTC.

V and J are TRBV6-5 and TRBJ2-7; D is tentatively TRBD1 or TRBD2 (5 bases each). V was pared by 6 bases and J by 6 bases, with 15 bases between. CDR3 length: 13 residues. Germline CDR1 reads MNHEY; CDR2 reads SVGAGI. The CDR3 nucleotides read TGTGCCAGCAGCCCAGGGACCTCGGGCGAGCAGTACTTC. Translated: CASSPGTSGEQYF.

The chain joins TRBV5-1 to TRBJ1-4, with 8 positions matching TRBD1. This CDR3 has 16 residues. The V and J ends lost 2 bases and 1 base, in that order; junction bases with no gene match: 4. Germline V gene sequence: CDR1 SGHRS, CDR2 YFSETQ. The chain's CDR3 is CASSFGQGGTNEKLFF. The CDR3 DNA reads TGCGCCAGCAGCTTCGGACAGGGTGGAACTAATGAAAAACTGTTTTTT.

In nucleotides, the CDR3 is TGTGCCAGCAGCCTAGGACTAGCGGGGGACAATGAGCAGTTCTTC. Protein: CASSLGLAGDNEQFF. The rearrangement uses TRBV28 and TRBJ2-1, with 13 bases matching TRBD2. J gave up 5 bases and V 6 bases, and 4 bases lay outside the gene matches. The CDR3 is 15 residues long. Germline CDR1 is MDHEN and CDR2 is SYDVKM.

This chain connects TRBV19 to TRBJ2-1; 9 bases are a match to TRBD2. The CDR3 has 15 amino acids. Trimming cost V 4 bases and J 10 bases; bases outside gene matches: 11. Germline assignment: CDR1 LNHDA and CDR2 SQIVND (reference sequence). The CDR3 reads CASSRLAGSTSEQFF. In nucleotides, the CDR3 is TGTGCCAGTAGTAGGCTAGCGGGGTCTACAAGCGAGCAGTTCTTC.

This chain links TRBV9 with TRBJ2-3; D gene ambiguous. Germline values: CDR1 SGDLS, CDR2 YYNGEE. The CDR3 extends over 15 amino acids. Between the trimmed V and J ends, which lost 3 bases and 6 bases, there was a span of 17 bases. CDR3 nucleotide sequence: TGTGCCAGCAGCGCCGGCCCTTCGGGTTCGGATACGCAGTATTTT. This encodes CASSAGPSGSDTQYF.

This chain joins TRBV7-9 and TRBJ1-2; a weak D match, TRBD1 (5 bases). V lost 6 bases and J 5 bases, leaving 13 bases between the germline ends. This CDR3 has 13 residues. Per the germline V gene, CDR1 is SEHNR and CDR2 is FQNEAQ (reference sequence). The CDR3 is CASSPPGPYGYTF. CDR3 bases: TGTGCCAGCAGTCCTCCGGGACCTTATGGCTACACCTTC.

The table lists this clone with a few counts. This chain uses TRBV6-1 with TRBJ1-6; D is possibly TRBD1 (6 bases). From germline, CDR1 is MNHNS and CDR2 SASEGT. The CDR3 loop spans 14 amino acids. Trimming removed 2 bases from V and 6 bases from J, with 8 bases in between. CDR3 in amino acids: CASSERGGNSPLHF. The CDR3 DNA reads as TGTGCCAGCAGTGAAAGAGGGGGTAATTCACCCCTCCACTTT.

V usage is TRBV28 and J usage is TRBJ2-7; 7 bases agree with TRBD2. CDR1 and CDR2 (germline): MDHEN, SYDVKM. The V segment lost 3 bases and the J segment 6 bases; nucleotides outside the gene matches: 5. The CDR3 spans 13 residues. The CDR3 reads CASSFSGGGEQYF. Written as DNA, the CDR3 is TGTGCCAGCAGTTTTTCTGGCGGGGGCGAGCAGTACTTC.

The V gene is TRBV5-1, the J gene TRBJ1-2; 9 bases agree with TRBD1. V dropped 0 bases and J dropped 7; count of bases not matched to a gene: 10. CDR1 and CDR2 (germline): SGHRS, YFSETQ. The CDR3 runs 16 residues. The CDR3 nucleotides read TGCGCCAGCAGCTTGGCCGACACAGGGGGCCTGGGTGGCTACACCTTC. As protein: CASSLADTGGLGGYTF.

This rearrangement joins TRBV18 to TRBJ1-1, with D tentatively TRBD1 (5 bases). Per the germline V gene, CDR1 is KGHSH and CDR2 is LQKENI. Trimming shortened V by 2 bases and J by 5 bases, and 15 bases separated the two germline ends. The CDR3 runs to 15 residues. The chain's CDR3 is CASSPFGGVGTEAFF. The CDR3 DNA sequence: TGTGCCAGCTCACCATTTGGAGGGGTTGGGACTGAAGCTTTCTTT.

The CDR3 loop is CASSLDRRNSPLHF. CDR3 nucleotide sequence: TGTGCCAGCAGCTTGGACAGAAGAAATTCACCCCTCCACTTT. This chain joins TRBV7-2 and TRBJ1-6; D might be TRBD1 (6 bases). CDR3 size: 14 residues. Germline V gives CDR1 SGHTA, CDR2 FQGNSA. With 3 bases removed from V and 7 bases from J, the gap between germline ends came to 10 bases.

The gene calls are TRBV19 and TRBJ2-7; the match to TRBD2 covers 12 bases. The DNA end lines up better with TRBJ2-1; the J call may be wrong. Germline-derived CDR1 and CDR2 are LNHDA and SQIVND (reference sequence). This CDR3 region has 13 residues. CDR3 residues: CAAGLAGFNEQFF. CDR3 sequence (DNA): TGTGCCGCCGGACTAGCGGGGTTCAATGAGCAGTTCTTC.

CDR3 DNA sequence: TGTGCCAGCAGCTTAGGTCTTAGGGAGACTGAAGCTTTCTTT. Encoded protein: CASSLGLRETEAFF. This chain uses TRBV7-9 with TRBJ1-1, with no clear D. Germline CDR1 and CDR2: SEHNR and FQNEAQ (reference sequence). Trimming took 1 base from V and 5 from J, leaving 11 bases between them. There are 14 residues in the CDR3.

CDR3 amino acids: CASSIVIGGLSGNTIYF. As DNA, the CDR3 is TGTGCCAGTAGTATAGTTATTGGCGGCCTCTCTGGAAACACCATATATTTT. V and J are TRBV19 and TRBJ1-3; the D is unclear. The length of the CDR3 is 17 residues. The germline V and J ends were trimmed by 1 base and 0 bases, with 13 bases remaining between them. Germline CDR1 LNHDA, CDR2 SQIVND (reference sequence).

The rearrangement joins TRBV19 to TRBJ1-2, with 8 bases identical to TRBD1. CDR1 LNHDA and CDR2 SQIVND come from the germline V gene (reference sequence). V lost 6 bases, J lost 5 bases, and 8 bases stayed unmatched. The CDR3 extends over 14 amino acids. The CDR3 loop is CASSLDRVGYGYTF. In nucleotides, the CDR3 is TGTGCCAGTAGCTTGGACAGGGTTGGTTATGGCTACACCTTC.

The V and J genes are TRBV7-3 and TRBJ2-5; 12 bases match TRBD2. CDR1 is SGHTA, CDR2 FQGTGA, per germline. This CDR3 region has 17 residues. V shed 2 bases, J shed 5 bases, and the junction held 9 bases outside the gene matches. CDR3 residues: CASSLVPSGGARETQYF. CDR3 coding DNA: TGTGCCAGCAGCTTAGTCCCTAGCGGGGGGGCTAGGGAGACCCAGTACTTC.

The chain employs TRBV29-1 and TRBJ2-7; 7 positions match TRBD2. Germline V gene data show CDR1 as SQVTM and CDR2 as ANQGSEA. This CDR3 is 12 amino acids long. CDR3 in DNA: TGCAGGGGAGGGACGGGATTCTACGAGCAGTACTTC. It codes for CRGGTGFYEQYF.

V usage is TRBV30 and J usage is TRBJ1-4; perhaps TRBD1 as D (5 bases). The CDR3 is 14 amino acids. Germline V gene sequence: CDR1 GTSNPN, CDR2 SVGIG (reference sequence). V lost 1 base, J lost 8 bases, and 14 bases lay in between. The CDR3 region has the DNA TGTGCCTGGAGTGCCGGGGGGGAAGGGGAAAAACTGTTTTTT. Translation gives CAWSAGGEGEKLFF.

This clone was recorded only once. This rearrangement joins TRBV14 to TRBJ1-2; D not certain. Germline values: CDR1 SGHDN, CDR2 FVKESK. V lost 1 base to trimming and J lost 8 bases, with 8 bases between them. This CDR3 spans 12 amino acids. This chain's CDR3 is CASSQAWRGYTF. The CDR3 DNA reads TGTGCCAGCAGCCAAGCCTGGAGAGGCTACACCTTC.

This clone has only a few counts. This chain joins TRBV6-5 and TRBJ1-5; D not resolved. V was shortened by 5 bases and J by 5 bases, with 10 bases between the two germline ends. The germline V gene encodes CDR1 MNHEY and CDR2 SVGAGI. The length of the CDR3 is 13 residues. The chain's CDR3 is CASSPTPHQPQHF. The CDR3 DNA sequence: TGTGCCAGCAGTCCGACCCCCCATCAGCCCCAGCATTTT.

This sequence joins TRBV6-5 and TRBJ1-1; a weak D match, TRBD1 (6 bases). Trimming cost V 2 bases and J 4 bases, with 11 bases left between them. In germline, CDR1 is MNHEY, CDR2 SVGAGI. The CDR3 contains 14 residues. The CDR3 coding sequence is TGTGCCAGCAGTTACCCGGACAGTACCACTGAAGCTTTCTTT. It is translated as CASSYPDSTTEAFF.

The chain carries TRBV7-2 and TRBJ1-2; tentative D call: TRBD1 (5 bases). Germline V gene lookup returns CDR1 SGHTA and CDR2 FQGNSA. This CDR3 spans 13 amino acids. Trimming cost V 7 bases and J 6 bases, with 15 bases left between them. CDR3 bases: TGTGCCAGCATCCCGGCAGGGCGGGATGGCTACACCTTC. It yields the protein CASIPAGRDGYTF.

This clone has more than one count but fewer than ten. V and J are TRBV6-5 and TRBJ1-2; tentatively, D is TRBD1 (5 bases). Germline CDR1 and CDR2: MNHEY and SVGAGI. Trimming stripped 4 bases from V and 0 bases from J, with 9 bases between. The CDR3 runs 14 residues. The CDR3 DNA follows: TGTGCCAGCAGTTCAGGGTACGCTAACTATGGCTACACCTTC. It translates to CASSSGYANYGYTF.